This TCR beta chain was recovered during a study of blood T cell repertoires in COVID-19. Study overall: COVID-19 samples from acute and convalescent phases originated in the United States, Italy and Spain. T cells, B-cell-depleted T cells, or PBMCs provided the cDNA or gDNA that served as material.

This table comes from immunoSEQ multiplex PCR, and its TCRdb copy is limited to in-frame clones, with some not included. This table holds approximately 190,000 clones, 65% to 90% found once. Participants' reported clinical history set cohort assignment. The V end was cut by 3 bases, the J end by 4 bases, with 12 bases between. Per the germline V gene, CDR1 is MDHEN and CDR2 is SYDVKM. The CDR3 has 15 residues. Sequencing was carried out using PBMCs or T cells enriched from blood (not recorded which). This receptor was obtained from an older woman with acute COVID-19. The rearrangement joins TRBV28 to TRBJ1-4; D is perhaps TRBD1 (6 bases). The CDR3 loop reads CASSLGGAVNEKLFF. CDR3 DNA: TGTGCCAGCAGTTTGGGGGGGGCAGTTAATGAAAAACTGTTTTTT.